This TCR beta chain was profiled in a study of blood T cells in healthy people across ages. Whole-study results and caveats: Comparison with aged donors showed that long-lived donors had more naive CD4+ cells and higher diversity.

In terms of origin and age, donors were healthy Caucasian individuals from Russia aged about 6 to 95. A sample-barcoded 5' primer and a J-beta primer mix were used in a second PCR of about 6 to 11 cycles. Via MiXCR, TCRdb re-called the 5' RACE reads, giving one row per CDR3 protein. The table shows hundreds of thousands of distinct CDR3 sequences, with less than 35% occurring only once. As regards this clonotype: Its matching antigen is unknown.

The sample consisted of blood. This TCR derives from a woman older than 75 in good health.

The CDR3 DNA follows: TGTGCCAGCAGTCCAAGCCCAGCACCGCCAGATACGCAGTATTTT. As protein: CASSPSPAPPDTQYF. The chain uses TRBV7-2 and TRBJ2-3; D unresolved. CDR3 length: 15 residues. The germline gives CDR1 SGHTA, CDR2 FQGNSA. Between the trimmed V and J ends, which lost 6 bases and 4 bases, there was a span of 17 bases.